This TCR beta chain was identified during a study of shared clonotypes between healthy human individuals. Deep was the level at which the assay was run. Ten immunoSEQ deep assay plates served to sequence unsorted PBMC DNA. Measured with immunoSEQ multiplex PCR; TCRdb has only the in-frame clones, and not every one. The sample includes under 600,000 clones, over 75% of them seen just once. This clone was observed once. This CDR3 has 14 amino acids. Germline CDR1 and CDR2: SGHAT and FQNNGV. Trimming pared 1 base from V and 0 bases from J, leaving 7 bases between. Only Caucasian adults living in Nashville, Tennessee served as donors. The study used approximately 92 million PBMCs per unsorted sample for genomic DNA.

The sequencing input was PBMCs. The V and J genes are TRBV11-2 and TRBJ2-7; D gene unclear. The sequence was collected from a woman aged 40 to 50 in good health. Some clones in this sample may be carry-over from other donors' samples. CDR3 sequence reads: CASSLGPASYEQYF. The CDR3 nucleotides are TGTGCCAGCAGCTTAGGGCCGGCCTCCTACGAGCAGTACTTC.